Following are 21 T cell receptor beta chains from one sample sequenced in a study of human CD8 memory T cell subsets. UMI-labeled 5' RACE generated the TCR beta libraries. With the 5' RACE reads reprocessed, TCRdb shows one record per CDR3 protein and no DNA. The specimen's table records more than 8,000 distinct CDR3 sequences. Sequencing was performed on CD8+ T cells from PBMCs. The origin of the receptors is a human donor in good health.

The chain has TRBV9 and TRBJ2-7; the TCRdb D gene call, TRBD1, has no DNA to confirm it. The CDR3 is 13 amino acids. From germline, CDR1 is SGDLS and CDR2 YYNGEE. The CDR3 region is CASSARTGGEQYF.

CDR3: CASSLQVYNEQFF. The chain couples TRBV7-9 to TRBJ2-1. CDR1 is SEHNR, CDR2 FQNEAQ, per germline (reference sequence). This CDR3 region has 13 residues. The entire variable domain, with the rest obtained from reference TRBV7-9 and TRBJ2-1, is as follows: DTGVSQNPRHKITKRGQNVTFRCDPISEHNRLYWYRQTLGQGPEFLTYFQNEAQLEKSRLLSDRFSAERPKGSFSTLEIQRTEQGDSAMYLCASSLQVYNEQFFGPGTRLTVL.

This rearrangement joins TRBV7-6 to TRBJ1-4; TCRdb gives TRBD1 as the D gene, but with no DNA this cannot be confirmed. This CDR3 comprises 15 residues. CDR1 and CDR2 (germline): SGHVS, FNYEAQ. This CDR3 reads CASSRRQGVGEKLFF.

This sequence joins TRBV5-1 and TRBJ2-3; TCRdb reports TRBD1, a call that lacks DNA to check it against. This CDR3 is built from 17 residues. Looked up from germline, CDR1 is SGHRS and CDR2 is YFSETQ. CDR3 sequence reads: CASSLKLTGGATDTQYF.

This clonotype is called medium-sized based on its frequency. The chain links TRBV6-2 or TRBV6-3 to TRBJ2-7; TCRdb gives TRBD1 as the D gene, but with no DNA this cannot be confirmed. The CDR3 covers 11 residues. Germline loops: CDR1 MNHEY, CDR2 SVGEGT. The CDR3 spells CASSYGRRGYF.

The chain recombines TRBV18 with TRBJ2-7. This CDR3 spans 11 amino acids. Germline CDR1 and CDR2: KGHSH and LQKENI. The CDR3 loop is CASSFSYEQYF.

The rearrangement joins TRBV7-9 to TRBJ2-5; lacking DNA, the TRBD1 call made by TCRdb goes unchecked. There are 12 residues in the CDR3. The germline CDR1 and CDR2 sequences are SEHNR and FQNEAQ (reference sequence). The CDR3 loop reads CASSFPLETQYF. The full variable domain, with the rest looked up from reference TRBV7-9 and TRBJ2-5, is DTGVSQNPRHKITKRGQNVTFRCDPISEHNRLYWYRQTLGQGPEFLTYFQNEAQLEKSRLLSDRFSAERPKGSFSTLEIQRTEQGDSAMYLCASSFPLETQYFGPGTRLLVL.

CDR3 residues: CASTMEREYNEQFF. The rearrangement joins TRBV12-3 or TRBV12-4 to TRBJ2-1; without DNA, the TCRdb call of TRBD2 cannot be checked. The CDR3 totals 14 residues.

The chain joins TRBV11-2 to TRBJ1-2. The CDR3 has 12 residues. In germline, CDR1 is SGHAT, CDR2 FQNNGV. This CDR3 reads CAGFRADYGYTF.

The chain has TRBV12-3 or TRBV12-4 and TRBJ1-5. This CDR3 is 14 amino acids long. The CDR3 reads CASSSDGSNQPQHF.

CDR3 sequence: CSARRSMNTEAFF. The chain uses TRBV20-1 and TRBJ1-1. The CDR3 has 13 amino acids. CDR1 is DFQATT, CDR2 SNEGSKA, per germline (reference sequence).

The CDR3 sequence is CASSQTGGLFNEQYF. The V call is TRBV4-3, the J call TRBJ2-7; the D call from TCRdb, TRBD1, cannot be confirmed without DNA. The CDR3 sequence is 15 residues long. The germline V gene encodes CDR1 LGHNA and CDR2 YSLEER.

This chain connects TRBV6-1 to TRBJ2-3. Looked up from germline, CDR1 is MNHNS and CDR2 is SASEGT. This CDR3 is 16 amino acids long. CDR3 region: CASSEQSIRSTDTQYF.

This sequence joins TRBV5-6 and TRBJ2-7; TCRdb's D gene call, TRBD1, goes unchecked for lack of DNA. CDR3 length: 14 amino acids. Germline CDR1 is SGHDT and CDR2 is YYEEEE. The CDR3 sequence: CASSLMAGDYEQYF.

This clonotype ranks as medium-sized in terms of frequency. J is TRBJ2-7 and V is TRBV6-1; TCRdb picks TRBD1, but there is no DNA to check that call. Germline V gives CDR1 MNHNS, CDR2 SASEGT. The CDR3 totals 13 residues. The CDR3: CASSPLGAPEQYF.

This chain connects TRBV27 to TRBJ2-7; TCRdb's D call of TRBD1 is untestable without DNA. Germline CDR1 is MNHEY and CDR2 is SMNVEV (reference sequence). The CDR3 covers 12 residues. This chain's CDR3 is CASTDRFYEQYF.

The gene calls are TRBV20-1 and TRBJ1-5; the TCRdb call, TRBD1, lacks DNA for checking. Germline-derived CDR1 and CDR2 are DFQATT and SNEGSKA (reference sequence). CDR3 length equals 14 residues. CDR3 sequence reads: CSASTTRTGQPQHF.

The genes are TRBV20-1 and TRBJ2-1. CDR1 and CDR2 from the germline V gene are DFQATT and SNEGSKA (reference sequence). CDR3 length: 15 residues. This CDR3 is CSASGYSNTPDEQFF.

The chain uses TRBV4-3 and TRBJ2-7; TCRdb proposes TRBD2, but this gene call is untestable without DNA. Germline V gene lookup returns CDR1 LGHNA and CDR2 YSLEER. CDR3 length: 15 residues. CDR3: CASSQSSGVSYEQYF.

CDR3 protein: CASSIAYNEQFF. The gene calls are TRBV19 and TRBJ2-1. The CDR3 is made up of 12 amino acids. From germline, CDR1 is LNHDA and CDR2 SQIVND (reference sequence).

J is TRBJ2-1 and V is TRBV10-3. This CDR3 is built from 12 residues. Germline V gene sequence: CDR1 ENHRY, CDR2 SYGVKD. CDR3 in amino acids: CAVQHSGNEQSF.